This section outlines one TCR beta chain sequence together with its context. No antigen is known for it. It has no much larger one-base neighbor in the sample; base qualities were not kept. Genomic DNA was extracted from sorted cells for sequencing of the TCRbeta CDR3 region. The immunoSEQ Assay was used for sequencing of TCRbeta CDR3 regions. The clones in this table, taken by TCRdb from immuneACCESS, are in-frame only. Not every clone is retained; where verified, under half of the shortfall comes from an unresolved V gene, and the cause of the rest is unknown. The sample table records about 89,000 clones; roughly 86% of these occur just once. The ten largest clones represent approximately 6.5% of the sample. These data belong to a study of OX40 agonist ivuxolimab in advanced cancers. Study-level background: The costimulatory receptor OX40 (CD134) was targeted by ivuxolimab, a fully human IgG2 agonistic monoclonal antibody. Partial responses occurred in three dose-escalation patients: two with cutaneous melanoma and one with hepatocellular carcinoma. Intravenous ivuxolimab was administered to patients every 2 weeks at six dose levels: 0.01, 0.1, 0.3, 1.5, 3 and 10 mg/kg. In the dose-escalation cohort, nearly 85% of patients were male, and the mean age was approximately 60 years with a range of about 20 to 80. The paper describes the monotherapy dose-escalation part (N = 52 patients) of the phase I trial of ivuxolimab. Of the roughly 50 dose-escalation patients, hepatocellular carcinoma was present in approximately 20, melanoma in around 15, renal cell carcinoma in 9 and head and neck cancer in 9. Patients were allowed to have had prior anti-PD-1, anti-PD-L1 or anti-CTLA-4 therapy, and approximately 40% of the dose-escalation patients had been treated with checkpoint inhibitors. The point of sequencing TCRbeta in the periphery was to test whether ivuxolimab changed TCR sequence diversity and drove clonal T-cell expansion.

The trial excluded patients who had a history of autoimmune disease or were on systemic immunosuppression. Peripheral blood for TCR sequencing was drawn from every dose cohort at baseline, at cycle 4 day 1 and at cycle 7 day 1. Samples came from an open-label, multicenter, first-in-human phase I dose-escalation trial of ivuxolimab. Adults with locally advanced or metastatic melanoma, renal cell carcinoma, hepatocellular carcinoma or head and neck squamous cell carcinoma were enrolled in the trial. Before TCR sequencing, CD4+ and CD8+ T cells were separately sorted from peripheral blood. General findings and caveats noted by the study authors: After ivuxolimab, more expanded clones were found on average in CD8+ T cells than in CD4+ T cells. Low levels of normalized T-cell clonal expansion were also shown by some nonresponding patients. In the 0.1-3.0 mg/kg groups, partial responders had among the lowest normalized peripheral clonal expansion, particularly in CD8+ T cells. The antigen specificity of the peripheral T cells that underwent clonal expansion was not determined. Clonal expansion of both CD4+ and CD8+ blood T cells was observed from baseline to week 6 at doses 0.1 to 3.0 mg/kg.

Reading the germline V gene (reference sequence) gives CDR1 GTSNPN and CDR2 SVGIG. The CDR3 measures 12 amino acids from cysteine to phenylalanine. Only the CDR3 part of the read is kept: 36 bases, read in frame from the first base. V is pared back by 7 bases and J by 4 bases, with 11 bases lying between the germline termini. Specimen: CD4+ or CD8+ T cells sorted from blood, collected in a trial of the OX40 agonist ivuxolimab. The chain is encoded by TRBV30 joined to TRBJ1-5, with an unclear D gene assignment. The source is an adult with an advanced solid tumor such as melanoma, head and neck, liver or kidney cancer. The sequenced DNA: TGTGCCTTCTCCGCCCCAAATCAGCCCCAGCATTTT. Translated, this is CAFSAPNQPQHF.